The sequence of this TCR beta chain was determined in a study of blood T cell repertoires in COVID-19. Study information: Italy, Spain and the United States were the sources of the convalescent and acute COVID-19 samples. The cDNA or gDNA used as material had been derived from T cells, B-cell-depleted T cells, or PBMCs.

In the authors' workflow: Amplified reference gene primers provided the basis for estimating nucleated cell counts. Assay used: immunoSEQ multiplex PCR; TCRdb lists only in-frame clones, some missing. Clone size and V and J calls were adopted from that table, with D and trimming inferred from the DNA. This sample carries approximately 200,000 clones, 85% to 90% of them seen once, and the ten largest clones take around 1.5%. Trimming shortened V by 5 bases and J by 2 bases, and 15 bases separated the two germline ends. The length of the CDR3 is 15 residues. The germline CDR1 and CDR2 sequences are SEHNR and FQNEAQ (reference sequence).

The receptor was derived from a man younger than 35 with active or convalescent COVID-19. The chain combines TRBV7-9 with TRBJ2-5; D may be TRBD2 (6 bases). Sequences were obtained from peripheral blood. CDR3 coding DNA: TGTGCCAGCAGCCTACGATTAGCGGAGCAAGAGACCCAGTACTTC. It codes for CASSLRLAEQETQYF. Using reference TRBV7-9 and TRBJ2-5 for the parts outside the CDR3, the full variable domain is DTGVSQNPRHKITKRGQNVTFRCDPISEHNRLYWYRQTLGQGPEFLTYFQNEAQLEKSRLLSDRFSAERPKGSFSTLEIQRTEQGDSAMYLCASSLRLAEQETQYFGPGTRLLVL.